Shown below are 25 T cell receptor beta chains from a single sample sequenced in a study of blood T cell repertoires in COVID-19. Assay: immunoSEQ multiplex PCR; the TCRdb copy retains only in-frame clones and omits some. The sample holds fewer than 700,000 clones; about 89% are singletons and the top ten take around 7.8%. Sequencing used peripheral blood. The receptors shown here come from a woman aged 50 to 60 with COVID-19, enrolled during active disease.

The J gene is TRBJ2-1, the V gene TRBV29-1; 8 bases are shared with TRBD1. V trimming: 5 bases; J trimming: 1 base; junction bases outside the gene matches: 4. In germline, CDR1 is SQVTM, CDR2 ANQGSEA. CDR3 length equals 14 residues. The CDR3 reads CSVPRQGSYNEQFF. The CDR3 DNA follows: TGCAGCGTTCCTCGACAGGGGTCCTACAATGAGCAGTTCTTC.

Details on this clone: This specimen includes other DNA sequences encoding the same CDR3. The V gene is TRBV4-1, the J gene TRBJ1-1, with TRBD1 matching over 10 bases. The trim removed 4 bases at V and 1 base at J, leaving 0 bases unmatched. The V gene's germline CDR1 is MGHRA and CDR2 YSYEKL. The CDR3 has 14 residues. CDR3 DNA: TGCGCCAGCAGCCGGACAGGGGGGAACACTGAAGCTTTCTTT. It encodes CASSRTGGNTEAFF.

The V call is TRBV19, the J call TRBJ2-5, with D tentatively TRBD1 (6 bases). This CDR3 comprises 15 residues. Germline-derived CDR1 and CDR2 are LNHDA and SQIVND (reference sequence). Trimming shortened V by 0 bases and J by 2 bases, and 10 bases separated the two germline ends. CDR3 residues: CASSIDLGQQETQYF. The CDR3 coding sequence is TGTGCCAGTAGTATAGATCTGGGACAACAAGAGACCCAGTACTTC.

This chain uses TRBV7-3 with TRBJ2-1, with 9 bases matching TRBD1. Germline-derived CDR1 and CDR2 are SGHTA and FQGTGA. J gave up 7 bases and V 3 bases, and 7 bases lay outside the gene matches. The CDR3 is 15 amino acids. CDR3 sequence: CASSFEQGAMNEQFF. For the CDR3, the DNA is TGTGCCAGCAGCTTCGAACAGGGGGCGATGAATGAGCAGTTCTTC.

The gene calls are TRBV23-1 and TRBJ1-4, with 8 bases aligning to TRBD1. TRBV23-1 is assigned to the ORF class and has an uncertain function. J gave up 16 bases and V 8 bases, and 12 bases lay outside the gene matches. The CDR3 covers 12 residues. The CDR3 spells CASGRDRNDPFF. The CDR3 DNA is TGCGCCAGCGGCCGGGACAGGAATGACCCGTTTTTT.

V gene TRBV19 combines with J gene TRBJ1-2; 8 bases map to TRBD1. The ends lost 10 bases at V and 6 bases at J; junction bases unmatched: 7. Germline lookup yields CDR1 LNHDA and CDR2 SQIVND (reference sequence). The CDR3 spans 12 residues. CDR3 coding DNA: TGTGCCACCCGGACAGGGAGGGATGGCTACACCTTC. Translation: CATRTGRDGYTF.

The J gene is TRBJ1-1, the V gene TRBV3-1 (or the pseudogene TRBV3-2); D is perhaps TRBD1 (5 bases). V was pared by 4 bases and J by 4 bases, with 10 bases between. Germline lookup yields CDR1 LGHDT and CDR2 YNNKEL (reference sequence). The length of the CDR3 is 13 residues. CDR3 sequence: CASSPLRGTEAFF. The CDR3 DNA is TGTGCCAGCAGCCCTTTAAGGGGCACTGAAGCTTTCTTT.

The chain joins TRBV4-1 to TRBJ1-1; no clear D gene. From germline, CDR1 is MGHRA and CDR2 YSYEKL. Trimming removed 4 bases from V and 4 bases from J, with 16 bases in between. This CDR3 contains 15 residues. CDR3 sequence reads: CASSRESGGSTEAFF. The CDR3 nucleotides read TGCGCCAGCAGCCGAGAGTCCGGAGGGAGCACTGAAGCTTTCTTT.

A single count supports this clone. The rearrangement joins TRBV7-6 to TRBJ2-5, with 14 nucleotides matching TRBD2. Germline V gene lookup returns CDR1 SGHVS and CDR2 FNYEAQ. The CDR3 has 16 residues. The V gene end was trimmed by 3 bases and the J gene end by 4 bases; junction bases not matched to a gene: 4. The CDR3 loop is CASSLATSGGGETQYF. CDR3 in DNA: TGTGCCAGCAGCTTGGCGACTAGCGGGGGGGGAGAGACCCAGTACTTC.

This chain connects TRBV5-1 to TRBJ1-5; D possibly corresponds to TRBD1 (6 bases). V was clipped by 4 bases and J by 6 bases, with 11 bases between them. Germline assignment: CDR1 SGHRS and CDR2 YFSETQ. The length of the CDR3 is 13 residues. CDR3 sequence: CASSLIQGQPQHF. CDR3 sequence (DNA): TGCGCCAGCAGCCTCATACAGGGTCAGCCCCAGCATTTT.

V is TRBV19 and J is TRBJ2-3, with a possible D match to TRBD2 (5 bases). CDR1 is LNHDA and CDR2 is SQIVND in the germline V gene (reference sequence). The CDR3 contains 14 residues. Deletions cut 6 bases from V and 3 bases from J, with 13 bases between. The CDR3 spells CASSNLLETDTQYF. In DNA, the CDR3 is TGTGCCAGTAGCAACCTACTAGAGACAGATACGCAGTATTTT.

With respect to this clone: This sample also contains other DNA sequences that code for the same CDR3. This sequence joins TRBV19 and TRBJ1-1; D remains ambiguous. This CDR3 spans 12 amino acids. Deletions cut 6 bases from V and 2 bases from J, with 7 bases between. Germline values: CDR1 LNHDA, CDR2 SQIVND (reference sequence). Here the CDR3 reads CASSPRNTEAFF. The CDR3 nucleotides read TGTGCCAGTAGCCCTCGTAACACTGAAGCTTTCTTT.

The chain uses TRBV9 and TRBJ1-2; 10 bases are shared with TRBD1. Looked up from germline, CDR1 is SGDLS and CDR2 is YYNGEE. There are 14 residues in the CDR3. With 3 bases clipped from V and 9 bases from J, the junction kept 8 bases outside the gene matches. Here the CDR3 reads CASSARGQGDSYTF. In DNA, the CDR3 is TGTGCCAGCAGCGCTAGAGGACAGGGGGATAGCTACACCTTC. Filled out from reference TRBV9 and TRBJ1-2, the complete variable domain reads DSGVTQTPKHLITATGQRVTLRCSPRSGDLSVYWYQQSLDQGLQFLIQYYNGEERAKGNILERFSAQQFPDLHSELNLSSLELGDSALYFCASSARGQGDSYTFGSGTRLTVV.

This chain's CDR3 is CASSSRDRRRSEAFF. The CDR3, as DNA: TGTGCCAGCTCATCAAGGGACAGGAGAAGGAGTGAAGCTTTCTTT. The chain combines TRBV18 with TRBJ1-1, with 8 bases matching TRBD1. V lost 5 bases, J lost 7 bases, and 12 bases stayed unmatched. Germline CDR1 reads KGHSH; CDR2 reads LQKENI. This CDR3 region has 15 residues.

The chain combines TRBV7-9 with TRBJ1-2; perhaps TRBD1 as D (5 bases). Trimming took 3 bases from V and 7 from J, leaving 15 bases between them. Germline CDR1 is SEHNR and CDR2 is FQNEAQ (reference sequence). This CDR3 has 14 residues. CDR3 coding DNA: TGTGCCAGCAGCTTCCCGGGGGGTACGGGTGGCTACACCTTC. The encoded protein is CASSFPGGTGGYTF.

The CDR3 protein is CASSEAPLGGGNQPQHF. CDR3 coding DNA: TGTGCCAGCAGTGAAGCACCTCTCGGCGGAGGCAATCAGCCCCAGCATTTT. This chain joins TRBV6-1 and TRBJ1-5; D remains ambiguous. The CDR3 spans 17 residues. Germline V gene data show CDR1 as MNHNS and CDR2 as SASEGT. The V gene lost 0 bases and the J gene lost 2 bases, with 14 bases spanning the gap.

Only a few counts were recorded for this clone. This sequence joins TRBV28 and TRBJ1-1; TRBD1 might be the D (5 bases). V lost 8 bases and J lost 7, with 14 bases in between. This CDR3 is built from 12 residues. Germline loops: CDR1 MDHEN, CDR2 SYDVKM. CDR3 in amino acids: CASLVGRNEAFF. CDR3 bases: TGTGCCAGCCTAGTGGGGCGGAATGAAGCTTTCTTT. The complete variable domain, with remaining parts taken from reference TRBV28 and TRBJ1-1, reads DVKVTQSSRYLVKRTGEKVFLECVQDMDHENMFWYRQDPGLGLRLIYFSYDVKMKEKGDIPEGYSVSREKKERFSLILESASTNQTSMYLCASLVGRNEAFFGQGTRLTVV.

This rearrangement joins TRBV24-1 to TRBJ2-5; D not resolved. Per the germline V gene, CDR1 is KGHDR and CDR2 is SFDVKD. The length of the CDR3 is 16 residues. V was pared by 3 bases and J by 1 base, with 14 bases between. In DNA form, the CDR3 reads TGTGCCACCAGTGATCCGAGTACCACGCTCCAAGAGACCCAGTACTTC. Amino acids: CATSDPSTTLQETQYF.

The V call is TRBV2, the J call TRBJ1-4; D possibly corresponds to TRBD1 (6 bases). Per the germline V gene, CDR1 is SNHLY and CDR2 is FYNNEI. Between the trimmed V and J ends, which lost 6 bases and 3 bases, there was a span of 17 bases. This CDR3 spans 16 amino acids. CDR3 DNA sequence: TGTGCCAGCAGAGATAGTGGGGGGGGCTCTAATGAAAAACTGTTTTTT. Translated, it gives CASRDSGGGSNEKLFF.

The genes are TRBV19 and TRBJ2-7; D is possibly TRBD1 (6 bases). CDR1 and CDR2 from the germline V gene are LNHDA and SQIVND (reference sequence). CDR3 length equals 15 residues. Trimming removed 5 bases at V and 5 bases at J, with 19 bases between. CDR3 coding DNA: TGTGCCAGTAGTCTAAGGTGGGCAGGGGCCCACGAGCAGTACTTC. Protein: CASSLRWAGAHEQYF.

The V and J genes are TRBV12-5 and TRBJ2-1, with D uncertain. The CDR3 is 17 residues long. Germline V CDR1 and CDR2: LGHNT, FRNRAP. V lost 6 bases and J lost 0, with 18 bases in between. CDR3 in amino acids: CASGPPYGYSSYNEQFF. CDR3 DNA: TGTGCTAGTGGCCCCCCTTATGGGTACAGCTCCTACAATGAGCAGTTCTTC.

In this sample, this clone turned up a few times. The V and J genes are TRBV6-5 and TRBJ1-2, with 9 bases matching TRBD1. Germline values: CDR1 MNHEY, CDR2 SVGAGI. V shed 5 bases, J shed 2 bases, and the junction held 6 bases outside the gene matches. The CDR3 length is 15 residues. The CDR3 region is CASSRGQGTNYGYTF. CDR3 coding DNA: TGTGCCAGCAGTCGGGGACAGGGAACGAACTATGGCTACACCTTC.

V gene TRBV10-3 combines with J gene TRBJ1-2; TRBD1 is a possible D gene (5 bases). Germline-derived CDR1 and CDR2 are ENHRY and SYGVKD. Trimming removed 0 bases at V and 7 bases at J, with 12 bases between. This CDR3 has 14 amino acids. CDR3 in DNA: TGTGCCATCAGTGAGTCAGCCAGGGAGGGTGGCTACACCTTC. Translation gives CAISESAREGGYTF.

The J gene is TRBJ1-2, the V gene TRBV6-5; D not resolved. CDR3 size: 12 residues. The V gene's germline CDR1 is MNHEY and CDR2 SVGAGI. With 5 bases removed from V and 8 bases from J, the gap between germline ends came to 12 bases. Here the CDR3 reads CASSPRTGGYTF. CDR3 nucleotide sequence: TGTGCCAGCAGTCCTAGGACGGGAGGCTACACCTTC.

The chain's CDR3 is CASSGGPGELFF. The DNA of the CDR3 is TGTGCCAGCAGCGGTGGGCCCGGGGAGCTGTTTTTT. The rearrangement links TRBV9 to TRBJ2-2; D call uncertain. CDR1 and CDR2 (germline): SGDLS, YYNGEE. The CDR3 runs 12 residues. Between the trimmed V and J ends, which lost 3 bases and 6 bases, there was a span of 6 bases.